At least ten counts were recorded for the clone carrying this TCR beta chain. Its antigen remains unknown. The data derive from a study of CD8+CD57+ T cells in acquired aplastic anemia. Study overall: DNA recovered from sorted CD4+ and CD8+ cells had a mean of approximately 3.2 ug.

The V gene's germline CDR1 is SGHAT and CDR2 FQDESV (reference sequence). The V segment lost 3 bases and the J segment 3 bases; nucleotides outside the gene matches: 1. The CDR3 has 13 amino acids. Study-level findings and limits: Found in both controls and patients were around 29 CD8+ CDR3 sequences.

It was patients with CD8+CD57+ cell expansion by flow cytometry who were chosen for sequencing. Genomic DNA served as template for TCR beta VDJ and CDR3 profiling. One entry per CDR3 protein results from TCRdb running MiXCR on the reads. The sample consists of some 170,000 distinct CDR3 sequences, more than 45% of them appearing once. This chain links TRBV11-1 with TRBJ2-5; 7 positions agree with TRBD2. Material for sequencing was sorted CD4+, CD8+, or CD8+CD57+ T cells (not recorded which) from PBMCs. The TCR comes from a human donor with aplastic anemia. The CDR3 bases are TGTGCCAGCAGCTTGAGCGGGGAAGAGACCCAGTACTTC. Protein: CASSLSGEETQYF.